The 5 T cell receptor beta chains below come from one sample, sequenced in a study of shared T cell receptors in the human thymus. Sequencing was performed with immunoSEQ multiplex PCR; in TCRdb, only in-frame clones are kept and a portion is missing. The table has about 660,000 clones, roughly 86% seen once. These data were also filed under a second study, of human thymus T cells.

Source material: thymocytes. The receptor set was obtained from a boy in the first two years of life with a congenital heart defect.

The chain uses TRBV12-5 and TRBJ2-7; the match to TRBD1 covers 7 bases. The trim removed 5 bases at V and 0 bases at J, leaving 13 bases unmatched. The CDR3 length is 17 residues. The germline V gene has CDR1 LGHNT and CDR2 FRNRAP. The CDR3 bases are TGTGCTAGTGGTCCGGCGACAGGGCAAGAGAGCTCCTACGAGCAGTACTTC. It codes for CASGPATGQESSYEQYF.

The CDR3: CASSYRGQGTPGTGELFF. CDR3 nucleotides: TGTGCCAGCAGCTACCGGGGACAGGGGACCCCGGGCACCGGGGAGCTGTTTTTT. The chain joins TRBV7-2 to TRBJ2-2; 10 bases line up with TRBD1. The junction had 12 bases not matched to a gene; V was cut back by 4 bases and J by 4 bases. The CDR3 has 18 residues. The V gene's germline CDR1 is SGHTA and CDR2 FQGNSA. The full variable domain, rest sourced from reference TRBV7-2 and TRBJ2-2, is GAGVSQSPSNKVTEKGKDVELRCDPISGHTALYWYRQSLGQGLEFLIYFQGNSAPDKSGLPSDRFSAERTGGSVSTLTIQRTQQEDSAVYLCASSYRGQGTPGTGELFFGEGSRLTVL.

The chain's CDR3 is CASSTAGGENIQYF. The CDR3 DNA follows: TGTGCCAGTAGTACAGCAGGGGGCGAAAACATTCAGTACTTC. V and J are TRBV19 and TRBJ2-4, with 8 bases matching TRBD1. CDR1 is LNHDA, CDR2 SQIVND, per germline (reference sequence). V gave up 4 bases and J gave up 5 bases; unmatched junction bases: 4. The CDR3 has 14 residues. The whole variable domain, remainder taken from reference TRBV19 and TRBJ2-4, is DGGITQSPKYLFRKEGQNVTLSCEQNLNHDAMYWYRQDPGQGLRLIYYSQIVNDFQKGDIAEGYSVSREKKESFPLTVTSAQKNPTAFYLCASSTAGGENIQYFGAGTRLSVL.

The chain is built from TRBV5-1 and TRBJ2-7, with a possible D match to TRBD2 (6 bases). CDR3 length equals 12 residues. The V end lost 5 bases, the J end lost 6 bases, and 12 bases lay between the germline ends. Germline loops: CDR1 SGHRS, CDR2 YFSETQ. The CDR3 loop reads CASSYDGGEQYF. The CDR3 DNA reads TGCGCCAGCAGTTACGACGGGGGCGAGCAGTACTTC.

This chain uses TRBV19 with TRBJ1-1, with D possibly TRBD1 on 5 matching bases. The V gene lost 0 bases and the J gene lost 0 bases, with 11 bases spanning the gap. The CDR3 spans 16 residues. In germline, CDR1 is LNHDA, CDR2 SQIVND (reference sequence). CDR3 bases: TGTGCCAGTAGTATAGATCCGCAGGGCCTGAACACTGAAGCTTTCTTT. As protein: CASSIDPQGLNTEAFF.